This TCR beta chain stems from a study of blood T cell repertoires in COVID-19. Study-wide context: Collection of acute and convalescent COVID-19 samples took place in the United States, Italy and Spain. PBMCs, B-cell-depleted T cells, or T cells were the source of the cDNA or gDNA that made up the material.

The protocol was immunoSEQ multiplex PCR, while the TCRdb copy is restricted to in-frame clones and leaves out a portion. Here the sample spans about 160,000 clones, around 84% being singletons. Participants came from roughly 23 US areas, aged about 18 to 89 years. In assigning cohorts, the study relied on participant-reported clinical history. This CDR3 has 13 residues. Germline CDR1 reads SGHRS; CDR2 reads YFSETQ. Trimming removed 5 bases at V and 7 bases at J, with 10 bases between. The origin of this receptor is a man in his forties or fifties who had recovered from COVID-19. The sequencing sample was made of PBMCs or T cells enriched from blood (not recorded which). V and J are TRBV5-1 and TRBJ1-6; D is undetermined. CDR3 DNA: TGCGCCAGCAGTCAGGATATGAATTCACCCCTCCACTTT. Encoded protein: CASSQDMNSPLHF.